The 27 T cell receptor beta chains given below trace back to one sample, sequenced in a study of blood T cell repertoires in COVID-19. TCRdb keeps only in-frame clones here, not all; method: immunoSEQ multiplex PCR. The data contain 190,000 or so clones, more than 85% of them singletons. Material for sequencing was peripheral blood. These receptors all come from a young woman with active or convalescent COVID-19.

This chain connects TRBV9 to TRBJ1-1; 8 nucleotides line up with TRBD1. In germline, CDR1 is SGDLS, CDR2 YYNGEE. The V and J ends lost 0 bases and 11 bases, in that order; junction bases with no gene match: 3. This CDR3 region has 12 residues. CDR3 sequence reads: CASSVGQGRAFF. DNA of the CDR3: TGTGCCAGCAGCGTAGGACAGGGGAGGGCTTTCTTT.

The rearrangement links TRBV14 to TRBJ2-6; D remains unclear. Germline-derived CDR1 and CDR2 are SGHDN and FVKESK. There are 12 residues in the CDR3. Trimming left V 5 bases short and J 5 bases short, with 4 bases between. The CDR3 is CASSVRANVLTF. CDR3 nucleotide sequence: TGTGCCAGCAGCGTAAGGGCCAACGTCCTGACTTTC. Filled out from reference TRBV14 and TRBJ2-6, the complete variable domain reads EAGVTQFPSHSVIEKGQTVTLRCDPISGHDNLYWYRRVMGKEIKFLLHFVKESKQDESGMPNNRFLAERTGGTYSTLKVQPAELEDSGVYFCASSVRANVLTFGAGSRLTVL.

This chain links TRBV24-1 with TRBJ1-2; D is possibly TRBD1 (5 bases). The CDR3 has 13 residues. Germline V lookup: CDR1 KGHDR, CDR2 SFDVKD. V lost 4 bases, J lost 0 bases, and 5 bases lay in between. In DNA form, the CDR3 reads TGTGCCACCAGTGAGACAGCTAACTATGGCTACACCTTC. It translates to CATSETANYGYTF.

This chain joins TRBV19 and TRBJ2-1; 10 bases align to TRBD1. The CDR3 is made up of 15 amino acids. The germline CDR1 and CDR2 sequences are LNHDA and SQIVND (reference sequence). The ends lost 1 base at V and 7 bases at J; junction bases unmatched: 4. CDR3 sequence: CASSIGQGAYNEQFF. DNA of the CDR3: TGTGCCAGTAGTATAGGACAGGGGGCGTATAATGAGCAGTTCTTC.

The chain recombines TRBV9 with TRBJ1-1, with 9 nucleotides matching TRBD1. The J segment lost 4 bases and the V segment lost 0 bases, leaving 4 bases of the junction unmatched. The CDR3 is made up of 15 amino acids. Germline assignment: CDR1 SGDLS and CDR2 YYNGEE. CDR3 DNA: TGTGCCAGCAGCGTAGTGGGACAGGGAACCACTGAAGCTTTCTTT. Amino acids: CASSVVGQGTTEAFF.

The chain is built from TRBV14 and TRBJ2-7, with 8 bases that match TRBD2. Germline V gene data show CDR1 as SGHDN and CDR2 as FVKESK. The CDR3 is 16 residues long. V shed 9 bases, J shed 0 bases, and the junction held 13 bases outside the gene matches. CDR3 in amino acids: CASARSSGYLSYEQYF. The CDR3, as DNA: TGTGCCAGTGCCCGCTCTAGCGGGTACCTCTCCTACGAGCAGTACTTC. Complete variable domain (other parts from reference TRBV14 and TRBJ2-7): EAGVTQFPSHSVIEKGQTVTLRCDPISGHDNLYWYRRVMGKEIKFLLHFVKESKQDESGMPNNRFLAERTGGTYSTLKVQPAELEDSGVYFCASARSSGYLSYEQYFGPGTRLTVT.

The chain is built from TRBV3-1 (or the pseudogene TRBV3-2) and TRBJ2-2; tentative D call: TRBD1 (5 bases). V lost 1 base to trimming and J lost 4 bases, with 7 bases between them. Germline-derived CDR1 and CDR2 are LGHDT and YNNKEL (reference sequence). The CDR3 extends over 14 amino acids. The CDR3 coding sequence is TGTGCCAGCAGCCAAGTAGGGGTCACCGGGGAGCTGTTTTTT. This gives the protein CASSQVGVTGELFF.

This clone was seen once. The V gene is TRBV10-3, the J gene TRBJ2-2; D gene ambiguous. This CDR3 comprises 14 residues. Trimming pared 2 bases from V and 6 bases from J, leaving 10 bases between. Germline assignment: CDR1 ENHRY and CDR2 SYGVKD. The CDR3 region is CAISEDSWAGELFF. The CDR3 DNA follows: TGTGCCATCAGTGAGGACTCGTGGGCCGGGGAGCTGTTTTTT.

The rearrangement joins TRBV12-3 or TRBV12-4 to TRBJ1-1; the D gene is possibly TRBD1 (6 bases). This CDR3 region has 13 residues. Trimming removed 3 bases from V and 5 bases from J, with 10 bases in between. The CDR3 loop is CASSLTGPTEAFF. Written as DNA, the CDR3 is TGTGCCAGCAGTTTGACAGGTCCAACTGAAGCTTTCTTT.

The V and J genes are TRBV30 and TRBJ1-4; 7 bases match TRBD1. V lost 3 bases to trimming and J lost 7 bases; unmatched junction nucleotides: 11. Germline CDR1 GTSNPN, CDR2 SVGIG (reference sequence). This CDR3 is 15 amino acids long. CDR3 region: CAWSLDRVGPEKLFF. The CDR3 DNA follows: TGTGCCTGGAGCCTTGACAGGGTGGGTCCTGAAAAACTGTTTTTT.

This clone was seen only once. CDR3 amino acids: CASSLRRTDTQYF. CDR3 nucleotide sequence: TGTGCCAGCAGCCTGAGGCGAACAGATACGCAGTATTTT. V gene TRBV11-3 combines with J gene TRBJ2-3, with D unclear. The ends were cut back, 5 bases at V and 3 bases at J, with 9 bases in the middle. The CDR3 runs 13 residues. The germline V gene encodes CDR1 SGHNT and CDR2 YENEEA.

The rearrangement uses TRBV5-1 and TRBJ1-4, with D unresolved. CDR3 length: 15 amino acids. Trimming stripped 2 bases from V and 4 bases from J, with 12 bases between. Looked up from germline, CDR1 is SGHRS and CDR2 is YFSETQ. Written as DNA, the CDR3 is TGCGCCAGCAGCTTTAGTTGGACTAGTAATGAAAAACTGTTTTTT. This encodes CASSFSWTSNEKLFF.

The V gene is TRBV6-6, the J gene TRBJ2-4; the match to TRBD1 covers 8 bases. The CDR3 sequence is 21 residues long. Unmatched junction bases numbered 21, after V lost 5 bases and J lost 0 bases. Germline V CDR1 and CDR2: MNHNY, SVGAGI (reference sequence). The CDR3 nucleotides are TGTGCCAGCAGTCGACATGAACCGGGACAGGACCTGATGCTAGCCAAAAACATTCAGTACTTC. Its translation is CASSRHEPGQDLMLAKNIQYF.

V gene TRBV2 combines with J gene TRBJ1-5; D call uncertain. Trimming left V 3 bases short and J 2 bases short, with 5 bases between. From germline, CDR1 is SNHLY and CDR2 FYNNEI. This CDR3 is 13 amino acids long. The CDR3 loop reads CASSDPGNQPQHF. The CDR3 nucleotides are TGTGCCAGCAGTGACCCTGGCAATCAGCCCCAGCATTTT.

The chain has TRBV11-2 and TRBJ2-1, with 7 bases identical to TRBD2. The V and J ends lost 0 bases and 0 bases, in that order; junction bases with no gene match: 8. The CDR3 totals 18 residues. Germline CDR1 SGHAT, CDR2 FQNNGV. In nucleotides, the CDR3 is TGTGCCAGCAGCTTAGAGTGGTCGGGAGGTGGCTCCTACAATGAGCAGTTCTTC. This encodes CASSLEWSGGGSYNEQFF.

The chain has TRBV11-2 and TRBJ1-2; D gene ambiguous. The germline CDR1 and CDR2 sequences are SGHAT and FQNNGV. This CDR3 spans 15 amino acids. Between the trimmed V and J ends, which lost 1 base and 5 bases, there was a span of 14 bases. The CDR3 sequence: CASSLGGGLEYGYTF. CDR3 DNA sequence: TGTGCCAGCAGCTTAGGAGGCGGGCTCGAATATGGCTACACCTTC.

The CDR3 DNA reads TGTGCCACCAGCACTGGACAGGATAATTCACCCCTCCACTTT. It specifies CATSTGQDNSPLHF. V usage is TRBV15 and J usage is TRBJ1-6; TRBD1 matches at 7 bases. This CDR3 spans 14 amino acids. Germline V lookup: CDR1 LNHNV, CDR2 YYDKDF (reference sequence). The V and J ends lost 4 bases and 5 bases, in that order; junction bases with no gene match: 2.

This chain links TRBV5-6 with TRBJ2-3; 12 bases line up with TRBD2. Germline-derived CDR1 and CDR2 are SGHDT and YYEEEE. The CDR3 spans 16 residues. Unmatched junction bases numbered 5, after V lost 4 bases and J lost 2 bases. The CDR3 loop reads CASSGGTSGSTDTQYF. CDR3 DNA sequence: TGTGCCAGCAGCGGAGGGACTAGCGGGTCCACAGATACGCAGTATTTT.

The table lists this clone with a few counts. The chain joins TRBV28 to TRBJ1-1, with TRBD1 matching over 8 bases. Germline assignment: CDR1 MDHEN and CDR2 SYDVKM. J lost 2 bases, V lost 6 bases, and 5 bases had no gene match. The CDR3 sequence is 14 residues long. CDR3 nucleotide sequence: TGTGCCAGCAGAAGACAGGGGAGAAACACTGAAGCTTTCTTT. Protein sequence: CASRRQGRNTEAFF.

The V gene is TRBV19, the J gene TRBJ1-5, with 12 positions matching TRBD1. The V gene end was trimmed by 5 bases and the J gene end by 2 bases; junction bases not matched to a gene: 7. The CDR3 length is 17 residues. The germline V gene encodes CDR1 LNHDA and CDR2 SQIVND (reference sequence). CDR3 region: CASSPTRDRGRNQPQHF. The CDR3 DNA reads as TGTGCCAGTAGTCCTACTCGGGACAGGGGGCGCAATCAGCCCCAGCATTTT.

V and J are TRBV5-1 and TRBJ1-3; D uncertain. Deletions cut 4 bases from V and 0 bases from J, with 11 bases between. The germline V gene has CDR1 SGHRS and CDR2 YFSETQ. CDR3 length: 15 residues. The CDR3 bases are TGCGCCAGCAGCGCCGCAGGTGGCTCTGGAAACACCATATATTTT. This codes for CASSAAGGSGNTIYF.

V is TRBV18 and J is TRBJ2-3; 11 bases fit TRBD2. Germline CDR1 KGHSH, CDR2 LQKENI. The CDR3 extends over 18 amino acids. J was trimmed by 7 bases and V by 0 bases; bases with no gene match: 12. CDR3 nucleotides: TGTGCCAGCTCACCACCAGAGTTCGCTAGCGGGAGGTTATATACGCAGTATTTT. Translating gives CASSPPEFASGRLYTQYF.

The rearrangement uses TRBV5-1 and TRBJ2-7; D not resolved. The CDR3 is made up of 14 amino acids. Germline V CDR1 and CDR2: SGHRS, YFSETQ. With 0 bases removed from V and 3 bases from J, the gap between germline ends came to 10 bases. CDR3 nucleotides: TGCGCCAGCAGCTTGGGCGGTCAGTACTACGAGCAGTACTTC. It codes for CASSLGGQYYEQYF.

The rearrangement uses TRBV6-5 and TRBJ1-5; possible D gene TRBD1, 5 bases. The CDR3 contains 14 residues. Trimming pared 4 bases from V and 0 bases from J, leaving 7 bases between. CDR1 and CDR2 from the germline V gene are MNHEY and SVGAGI. The CDR3 DNA reads as TGTGCCAGCAGTTTGGGGGGTAGCAATCAGCCCCAGCATTTT. Protein: CASSLGGSNQPQHF.

CDR3 region: CASSGDASGSNEQYF. The CDR3 DNA is TGTGCCAGCAGCGGAGATGCTAGCGGGAGCAACGAGCAGTACTTC. This chain links TRBV9 with TRBJ2-7; 10 bases are a match to TRBD2. The CDR3 consists of 15 residues. The J segment lost 5 bases and the V segment lost 3 bases, leaving 8 bases of the junction unmatched. Germline values: CDR1 SGDLS, CDR2 YYNGEE.

The chain recombines TRBV6-5 with TRBJ1-1; no clear D. The CDR3 is made up of 15 amino acids. Germline loops: CDR1 MNHEY, CDR2 SVGAGI. Trimming pared 0 bases from V and 2 bases from J, leaving 10 bases between. CDR3 sequence: CASSYSVSENTEAFF. In DNA, the CDR3 is TGTGCCAGCAGTTACTCGGTCTCAGAAAACACTGAAGCTTTCTTT.

V usage is TRBV11-2 and J usage is TRBJ2-3, with D unclear. The germline V gene has CDR1 SGHAT and CDR2 FQNNGV. With 5 bases removed from V and 4 bases from J, the gap between germline ends came to 19 bases. The CDR3 loop spans 16 amino acids. The CDR3 nucleotides are TGTGCCAGCAGCCGAGTTATACTTGGAGAGGCAGATACGCAGTATTTT. Protein product: CASSRVILGEADTQYF.